This T cell receptor beta chain was profiled in a study of early T cells in non-severe SARS-CoV-2 infection. Turning to the study itself: Chains stayed unpaired after sequencing of bulk RNA from unsorted whole blood.

Unique molecular identifiers were added to individual cDNA molecules. TCRdb reprocessed the 5' RACE reads with MiXCR, giving one entry per CDR3 protein. The repertoire holds fewer than 30,000 distinct CDR3 sequences, with approximately 4.5% as singletons. The table lists this clonotype with many counts. Its specificity is not known. Whole-study findings and limits: VDJdb matching favored anti-spike CD8 responses, missing private and CD4 specificities.

Germline CDR1 reads SEHNR; CDR2 reads FQNEAQ (reference sequence). The ends lost 3 bases at V and 3 bases at J; junction bases unmatched: 1. The CDR3 spans 16 residues. The receptor comes from an adult who was a healthcare worker with PCR-confirmed SARS-CoV-2 infection or an uninfected control (not recorded which). Sequenced sample: whole blood. The chain couples TRBV7-9 to TRBJ2-3; the match to TRBD2 covers 15 bases. In nucleotides, the CDR3 is TGTGCCAGCAGCTTGGGACTAGCGGGGGGTACAGATACGCAGTATTTT. Translating gives CASSLGLAGGTDTQYF. The whole variable domain, remainder taken from reference TRBV7-9 and TRBJ2-3, is DTGVSQNPRHKITKRGQNVTFRCDPISEHNRLYWYRQTLGQGPEFLTYFQNEAQLEKSRLLSDRFSAERPKGSFSTLEIQRTEQGDSAMYLCASSLGLAGGTDTQYFGPGTRLTVL.